The next 16 T cell receptor beta chains were all read from a single sample in a study of cytomegalovirus exposure and HLA in healthy donors. Libraries were prepared by immunoSEQ multiplex PCR; TCRdb keeps only in-frame clonotypes and omits some of them. The sample has 120,000 to 150,000 clones, approximately 87% seen once. Sequencing was carried out using PBMCs. These receptors all come from a man aged 18 to 29 in good health and CMV-seronegative.

The table lists this clone with a few counts. The chain carries TRBV4-1 and TRBJ2-7; D is undetermined. V gave up 0 bases and J gave up 6 bases, with 15 bases separating them. This CDR3 region has 15 residues. CDR1 and CDR2 (germline): MGHRA, YSYEKL. CDR3: CASSQEVLSGSEQYF. The CDR3 nucleotides read TGCGCCAGCAGCCAAGAAGTTTTATCGGGTAGCGAGCAGTACTTC.

This chain uses TRBV6-5 with TRBJ1-6, with a weak D call TRBD1 (5 bases). Trimming left V 6 bases short and J 9 bases short, with 15 bases between. This CDR3 is 14 amino acids long. Germline loops: CDR1 MNHEY, CDR2 SVGAGI. CDR3 nucleotides: TGTGCCAGCAGCCTCAGGGCCCTATCTTCACCCCTCCACTTT. It codes for CASSLRALSSPLHF.

The chain combines TRBV7-8 with TRBJ1-5; no clear D gene. The germline V gene encodes CDR1 SGHVS and CDR2 FQNEAQ. V lost 5 bases and J 4 bases, leaving 12 bases between the germline ends. CDR3 size: 14 residues. As DNA, the CDR3 is TGTGCCAGCAGCCCCCACAGAAATAATCAGCCCCAGCATTTT. Translating it yields CASSPHRNNQPQHF.

V gene TRBV10-1 combines with J gene TRBJ2-7, with 7 bases identical to TRBD1. Germline values: CDR1 WNHNN, CDR2 SYGVQD (reference sequence). The CDR3 is 15 amino acids. J gave up 0 bases and V 5 bases, and 7 bases lay outside the gene matches. CDR3 loop: CASSTRTGYSYEQYF. CDR3 nucleotides: TGCGCCAGCAGTACCCGGACAGGCTACTCCTACGAGCAGTACTTC.

The rearrangement uses TRBV5-1 and TRBJ1-2, with a tentative D call TRBD1 (5 bases). This CDR3 contains 13 residues. Germline loops: CDR1 SGHRS, CDR2 YFSETQ. The ends were cut back, 4 bases at V and 8 bases at J, with 15 bases in the middle. The CDR3 reads CASSRLGPGGYTF. CDR3 sequence (DNA): TGCGCCAGCAGCCGCCTGGGGCCTGGGGGCTACACCTTC.

This chain links TRBV9 with TRBJ1-1; the D gene is possibly TRBD1 (6 bases). The germline V gene encodes CDR1 SGDLS and CDR2 YYNGEE. Trimming left V 7 bases short and J 0 bases short, with 16 bases between. This CDR3 region has 15 residues. CDR3 region: CASGRTANMNTEAFF. The DNA for the CDR3 is TGTGCCAGCGGGCGGACAGCAAATATGAACACTGAAGCTTTCTTT. Complete variable domain (other parts from reference TRBV9 and TRBJ1-1): DSGVTQTPKHLITATGQRVTLRCSPRSGDLSVYWYQQSLDQGLQFLIQYYNGEERAKGNILERFSAQQFPDLHSELNLSSLELGDSALYFCASGRTANMNTEAFFGQGTRLTVV.

The chain employs TRBV11-2 and TRBJ1-1; TRBD1 aligns across 8 bases. V lost 5 bases to trimming and J lost 9 bases; unmatched junction nucleotides: 14. This CDR3 is 15 amino acids long. Germline CDR1 and CDR2: SGHAT and FQNNGV. CDR3 sequence reads: CASSPPAPRQGQAFF. In nucleotides, the CDR3 is TGTGCCAGCAGCCCACCCGCCCCCCGACAGGGGCAAGCTTTCTTT. Complete variable domain (other parts from reference TRBV11-2 and TRBJ1-1): EAGVAQSPRYKIIEKRQSVAFWCNPISGHATLYWYQQILGQGPKLLIQFQNNGVVDDSQLPKDRFSAERLKGVDSTLKIQPAKLEDSAVYLCASSPPAPRQGQAFFGQGTRLTVV.

The chain combines TRBV27 with TRBJ2-7; D perhaps matches TRBD1 (5 bases). The germline V gene encodes CDR1 MNHEY and CDR2 SMNVEV (reference sequence). The CDR3 is made up of 13 amino acids. The V gene lost 4 bases and the J gene lost 4 bases, with 11 bases spanning the gap. CDR3 loop: CASSWAGKYEQYF. In nucleotides, the CDR3 is TGTGCCAGCAGTTGGGCAGGGAAATACGAGCAGTACTTC.

This sequence joins TRBV5-1 and TRBJ1-4, with 7 bases fitting TRBD1. This CDR3 is built from 14 residues. Per germline, CDR1 SGHRS and CDR2 YFSETQ. V trimming: 6 bases; J trimming: 6 bases; junction bases outside the gene matches: 8. CDR3 sequence reads: CASNDGTVDEKLFF. CDR3 in DNA: TGCGCCAGCAATGACGGGACAGTGGATGAAAAACTGTTTTTT.

Points on this clone: Germline and junction disagree at one end, which may indicate a read error. The chain combines TRBV19 with TRBJ2-5; perhaps TRBD2 as D (6 bases). Germline lookup yields CDR1 LNHDA and CDR2 SQIVND (reference sequence). The length of the CDR3 is 14 residues. CDR3 in DNA: TGTGCCAGTAAGGAGGGGCCTTCAGAAGAGGCCCAGTACTTC. Amino acid sequence: CASKEGPSEEAQYF.

This chain uses TRBV4-1 with TRBJ2-5, with 9 bases identical to TRBD1. Germline V gene data show CDR1 as MGHRA and CDR2 as YSYEKL. The CDR3 is 15 residues long. Trimming took 4 bases from V and 4 from J; bases not matched to a gene: 7. CDR3 region: CASSRLQGALETQYF. The CDR3 bases are TGCGCCAGCAGCCGACTACAGGGGGCTCTAGAGACCCAGTACTTC.

In its sample, this clone was seen once. This chain links TRBV6-1 with TRBJ1-5; weak D call: TRBD1 (6 bases). Deletions cut 3 bases from V and 1 base from J, with 16 bases between. The germline gives CDR1 MNHNS, CDR2 SASEGT. The CDR3 is made up of 17 amino acids. CDR3 loop: CASSELQGFFSNQPQHF. DNA for the CDR3: TGTGCCAGCAGTGAGCTACAGGGATTTTTCAGCAATCAGCCCCAGCATTTT.

The chain carries TRBV28 and TRBJ2-7, with 8 bases that match TRBD2. CDR1 is MDHEN, CDR2 SYDVKM, per germline. This CDR3 has 17 amino acids. Unmatched junction bases numbered 15, after V lost 8 bases and J lost 0 bases. The CDR3 bases are TGTGCCAGCCCCGAGGGGGGGGTTAGCGGGAACTCCTACGAGCAGTACTTC. This codes for CASPEGGVSGNSYEQYF.

The chain joins TRBV30 to TRBJ2-5; 11 nucleotides match TRBD1. From germline, CDR1 is GTSNPN and CDR2 SVGIG (reference sequence). Trimming cost V 3 bases and J 1 base; bases outside gene matches: 7. The CDR3 consists of 16 residues. Here the CDR3 reads CAWSRGQGASQETQYF. The CDR3 nucleotides read TGTGCCTGGAGCCGCGGACAGGGGGCGTCCCAAGAGACCCAGTACTTC.

The chain has TRBV6-6 and TRBJ2-1; TRBD2 aligns across 8 bases. V lost 4 bases and J lost 9; bases outside the gene matches: 5. The CDR3 covers 13 residues. Germline-derived CDR1 and CDR2 are MNHNY and SVGAGI (reference sequence). The CDR3 bases are TGTGCCAGCAGTTCCCGACTAGCGAGTGAGCAGTTCTTC. Translating it yields CASSSRLASEQFF.

The CDR3 DNA is TGTGCCAGCAGCTTACTCTCGGGACAGGGGTTCGGCGAGCAGTACTTC. Protein sequence: CASSLLSGQGFGEQYF. The chain combines TRBV7-8 with TRBJ2-7; 10 positions match TRBD1. This CDR3 has 16 amino acids. The germline gives CDR1 SGHVS, CDR2 FQNEAQ. Trimming cost V 2 bases and J 6 bases; bases outside gene matches: 10.